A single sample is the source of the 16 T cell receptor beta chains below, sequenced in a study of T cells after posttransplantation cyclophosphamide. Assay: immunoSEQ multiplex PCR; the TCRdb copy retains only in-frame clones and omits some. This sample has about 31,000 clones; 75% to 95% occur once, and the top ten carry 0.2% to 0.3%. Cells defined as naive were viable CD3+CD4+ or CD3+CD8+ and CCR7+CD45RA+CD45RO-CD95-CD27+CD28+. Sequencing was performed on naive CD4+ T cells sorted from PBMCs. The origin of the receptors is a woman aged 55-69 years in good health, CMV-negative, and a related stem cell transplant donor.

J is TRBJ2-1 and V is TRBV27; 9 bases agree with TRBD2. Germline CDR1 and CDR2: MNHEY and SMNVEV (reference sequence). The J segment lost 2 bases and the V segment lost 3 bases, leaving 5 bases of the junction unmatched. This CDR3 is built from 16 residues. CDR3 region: CASSFSSSGAYNEQFF. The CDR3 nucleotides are TGTGCCAGCAGTTTTTCGTCTAGCGGGGCCTACAATGAGCAGTTCTTC.

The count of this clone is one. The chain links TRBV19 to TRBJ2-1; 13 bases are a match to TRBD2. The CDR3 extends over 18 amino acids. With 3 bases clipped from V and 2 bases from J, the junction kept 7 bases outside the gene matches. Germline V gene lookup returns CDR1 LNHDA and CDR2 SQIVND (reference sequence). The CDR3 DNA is TGTGCCAGTAGTATGGAAAGGGGACTAGCGGGAACCTACAATGAGCAGTTCTTC. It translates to CASSMERGLAGTYNEQFF.

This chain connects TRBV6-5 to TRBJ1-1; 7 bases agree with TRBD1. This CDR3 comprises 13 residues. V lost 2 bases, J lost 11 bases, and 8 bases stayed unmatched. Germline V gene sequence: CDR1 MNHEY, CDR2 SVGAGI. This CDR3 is CASSYQGVSGAFF. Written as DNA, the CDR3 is TGTGCCAGCAGTTACCAGGGGGTGAGCGGGGCTTTCTTT.

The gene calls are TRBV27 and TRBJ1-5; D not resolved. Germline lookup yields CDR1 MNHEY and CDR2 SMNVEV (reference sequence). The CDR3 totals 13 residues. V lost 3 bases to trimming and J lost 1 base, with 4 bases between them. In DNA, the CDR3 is TGTGCCAGCAGTTTGAGGAGCAATCAGCCCCAGCATTTT. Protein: CASSLRSNQPQHF.

In DNA form, the CDR3 reads TGTGCCAGCAGTGAATATAGTAGCACAGATACGCAGTATTTT. Protein product: CASSEYSSTDTQYF. The chain combines TRBV25-1 with TRBJ2-3; D is undetermined. The CDR3 has 14 amino acids. The germline V gene encodes CDR1 MGHDK and CDR2 SYGVNS. Trimming removed 0 bases from V and 0 bases from J, with 4 bases in between.

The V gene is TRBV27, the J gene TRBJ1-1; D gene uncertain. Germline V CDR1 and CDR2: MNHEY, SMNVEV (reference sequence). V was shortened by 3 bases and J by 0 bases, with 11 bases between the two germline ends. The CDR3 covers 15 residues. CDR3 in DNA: TGTGCCAGCAGTTTTCGTCAGACAATGAACACTGAAGCTTTCTTT. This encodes CASSFRQTMNTEAFF.

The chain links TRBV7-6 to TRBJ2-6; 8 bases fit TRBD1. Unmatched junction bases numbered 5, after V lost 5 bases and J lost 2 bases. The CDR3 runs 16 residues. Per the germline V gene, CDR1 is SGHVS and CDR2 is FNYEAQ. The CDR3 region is CASSRTGGTGANVLTF. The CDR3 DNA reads TGTGCCAGCAGCCGCACAGGGGGGACTGGGGCCAACGTCCTGACTTTC.

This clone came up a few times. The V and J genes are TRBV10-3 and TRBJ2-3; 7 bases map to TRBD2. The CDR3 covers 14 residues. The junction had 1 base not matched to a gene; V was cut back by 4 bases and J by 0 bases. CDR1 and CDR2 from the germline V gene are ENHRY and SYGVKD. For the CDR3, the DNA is TGTGCCATCAGTGGGGGGGGGAGCACAGATACGCAGTATTTT. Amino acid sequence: CAISGGGSTDTQYF.

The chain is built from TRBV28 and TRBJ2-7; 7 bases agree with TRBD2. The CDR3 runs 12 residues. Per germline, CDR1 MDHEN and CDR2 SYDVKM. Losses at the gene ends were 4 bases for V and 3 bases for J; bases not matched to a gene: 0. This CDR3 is CASSWGGYEQYF. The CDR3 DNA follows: TGTGCCAGCAGTTGGGGGGGCTACGAGCAGTACTTC.

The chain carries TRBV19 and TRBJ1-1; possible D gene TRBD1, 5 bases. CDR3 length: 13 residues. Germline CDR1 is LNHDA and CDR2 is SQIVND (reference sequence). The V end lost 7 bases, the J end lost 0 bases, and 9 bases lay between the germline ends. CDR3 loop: CASKDTVNTEAFF. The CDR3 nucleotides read TGTGCCAGTAAGGACACAGTGAACACTGAAGCTTTCTTT.

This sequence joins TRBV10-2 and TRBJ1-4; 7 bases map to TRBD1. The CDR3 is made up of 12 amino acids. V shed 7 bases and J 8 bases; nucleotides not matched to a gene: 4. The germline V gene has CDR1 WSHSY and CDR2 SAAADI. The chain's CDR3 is CASKGAMEKLFF. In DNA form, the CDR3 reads TGCGCCAGCAAGGGGGCTATGGAAAAACTGTTTTTT.

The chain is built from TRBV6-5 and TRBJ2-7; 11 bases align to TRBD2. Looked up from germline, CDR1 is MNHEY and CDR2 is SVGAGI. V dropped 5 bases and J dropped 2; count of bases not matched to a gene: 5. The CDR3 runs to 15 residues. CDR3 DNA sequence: TGTGCCAGCAGTCTACTGACTAGCGGGGCCTACGAGCAGTACTTC. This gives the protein CASSLLTSGAYEQYF.

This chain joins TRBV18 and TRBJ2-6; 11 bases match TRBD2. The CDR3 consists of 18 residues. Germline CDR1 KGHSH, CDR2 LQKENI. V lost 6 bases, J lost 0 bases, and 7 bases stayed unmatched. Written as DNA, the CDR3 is TGTGCCAGCTCGTCACTAGCGGGGGCTGTCTCTGGGGCCAACGTCCTGACTTTC. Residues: CASSSLAGAVSGANVLTF.

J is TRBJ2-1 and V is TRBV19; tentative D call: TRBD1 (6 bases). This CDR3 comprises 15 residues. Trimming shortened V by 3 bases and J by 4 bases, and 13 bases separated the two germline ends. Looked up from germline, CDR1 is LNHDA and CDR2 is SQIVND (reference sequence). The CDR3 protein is CASSIFGTQYNEQFF. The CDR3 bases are TGTGCCAGTAGTATCTTCGGGACACAATACAATGAGCAGTTCTTC.

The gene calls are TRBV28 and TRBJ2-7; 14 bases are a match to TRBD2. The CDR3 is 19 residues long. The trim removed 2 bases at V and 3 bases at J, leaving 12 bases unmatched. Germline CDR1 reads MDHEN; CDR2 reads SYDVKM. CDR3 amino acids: CASSLLGPTSGRGGYEQYF. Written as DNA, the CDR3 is TGTGCCAGCAGTTTACTGGGACCGACTAGCGGGAGGGGAGGCTACGAGCAGTACTTC.

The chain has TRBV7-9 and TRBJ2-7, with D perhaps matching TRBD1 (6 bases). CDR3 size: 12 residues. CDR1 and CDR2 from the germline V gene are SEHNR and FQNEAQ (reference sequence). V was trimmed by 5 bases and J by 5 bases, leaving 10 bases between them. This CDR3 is CASSRTADEQYF. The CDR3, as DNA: TGTGCCAGCAGCAGGACAGCCGACGAGCAGTACTTC.